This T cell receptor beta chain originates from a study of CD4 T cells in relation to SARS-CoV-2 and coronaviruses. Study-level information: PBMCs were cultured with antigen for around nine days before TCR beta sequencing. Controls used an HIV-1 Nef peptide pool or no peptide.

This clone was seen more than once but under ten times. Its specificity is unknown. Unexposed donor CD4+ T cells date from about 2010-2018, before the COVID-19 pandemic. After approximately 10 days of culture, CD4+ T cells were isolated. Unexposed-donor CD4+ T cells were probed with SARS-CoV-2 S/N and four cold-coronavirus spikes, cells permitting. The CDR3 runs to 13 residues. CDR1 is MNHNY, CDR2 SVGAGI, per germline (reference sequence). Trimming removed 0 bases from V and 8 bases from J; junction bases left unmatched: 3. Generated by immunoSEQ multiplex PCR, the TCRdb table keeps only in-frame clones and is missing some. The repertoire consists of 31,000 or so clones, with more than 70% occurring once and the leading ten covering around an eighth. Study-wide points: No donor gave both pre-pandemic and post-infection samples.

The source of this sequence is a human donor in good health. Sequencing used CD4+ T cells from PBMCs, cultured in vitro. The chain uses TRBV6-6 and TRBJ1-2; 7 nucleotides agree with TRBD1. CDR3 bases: TGTGCCAGCAGTTACTCCTCGGGACAGGGCTACACCTTC. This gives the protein CASSYSSGQGYTF.